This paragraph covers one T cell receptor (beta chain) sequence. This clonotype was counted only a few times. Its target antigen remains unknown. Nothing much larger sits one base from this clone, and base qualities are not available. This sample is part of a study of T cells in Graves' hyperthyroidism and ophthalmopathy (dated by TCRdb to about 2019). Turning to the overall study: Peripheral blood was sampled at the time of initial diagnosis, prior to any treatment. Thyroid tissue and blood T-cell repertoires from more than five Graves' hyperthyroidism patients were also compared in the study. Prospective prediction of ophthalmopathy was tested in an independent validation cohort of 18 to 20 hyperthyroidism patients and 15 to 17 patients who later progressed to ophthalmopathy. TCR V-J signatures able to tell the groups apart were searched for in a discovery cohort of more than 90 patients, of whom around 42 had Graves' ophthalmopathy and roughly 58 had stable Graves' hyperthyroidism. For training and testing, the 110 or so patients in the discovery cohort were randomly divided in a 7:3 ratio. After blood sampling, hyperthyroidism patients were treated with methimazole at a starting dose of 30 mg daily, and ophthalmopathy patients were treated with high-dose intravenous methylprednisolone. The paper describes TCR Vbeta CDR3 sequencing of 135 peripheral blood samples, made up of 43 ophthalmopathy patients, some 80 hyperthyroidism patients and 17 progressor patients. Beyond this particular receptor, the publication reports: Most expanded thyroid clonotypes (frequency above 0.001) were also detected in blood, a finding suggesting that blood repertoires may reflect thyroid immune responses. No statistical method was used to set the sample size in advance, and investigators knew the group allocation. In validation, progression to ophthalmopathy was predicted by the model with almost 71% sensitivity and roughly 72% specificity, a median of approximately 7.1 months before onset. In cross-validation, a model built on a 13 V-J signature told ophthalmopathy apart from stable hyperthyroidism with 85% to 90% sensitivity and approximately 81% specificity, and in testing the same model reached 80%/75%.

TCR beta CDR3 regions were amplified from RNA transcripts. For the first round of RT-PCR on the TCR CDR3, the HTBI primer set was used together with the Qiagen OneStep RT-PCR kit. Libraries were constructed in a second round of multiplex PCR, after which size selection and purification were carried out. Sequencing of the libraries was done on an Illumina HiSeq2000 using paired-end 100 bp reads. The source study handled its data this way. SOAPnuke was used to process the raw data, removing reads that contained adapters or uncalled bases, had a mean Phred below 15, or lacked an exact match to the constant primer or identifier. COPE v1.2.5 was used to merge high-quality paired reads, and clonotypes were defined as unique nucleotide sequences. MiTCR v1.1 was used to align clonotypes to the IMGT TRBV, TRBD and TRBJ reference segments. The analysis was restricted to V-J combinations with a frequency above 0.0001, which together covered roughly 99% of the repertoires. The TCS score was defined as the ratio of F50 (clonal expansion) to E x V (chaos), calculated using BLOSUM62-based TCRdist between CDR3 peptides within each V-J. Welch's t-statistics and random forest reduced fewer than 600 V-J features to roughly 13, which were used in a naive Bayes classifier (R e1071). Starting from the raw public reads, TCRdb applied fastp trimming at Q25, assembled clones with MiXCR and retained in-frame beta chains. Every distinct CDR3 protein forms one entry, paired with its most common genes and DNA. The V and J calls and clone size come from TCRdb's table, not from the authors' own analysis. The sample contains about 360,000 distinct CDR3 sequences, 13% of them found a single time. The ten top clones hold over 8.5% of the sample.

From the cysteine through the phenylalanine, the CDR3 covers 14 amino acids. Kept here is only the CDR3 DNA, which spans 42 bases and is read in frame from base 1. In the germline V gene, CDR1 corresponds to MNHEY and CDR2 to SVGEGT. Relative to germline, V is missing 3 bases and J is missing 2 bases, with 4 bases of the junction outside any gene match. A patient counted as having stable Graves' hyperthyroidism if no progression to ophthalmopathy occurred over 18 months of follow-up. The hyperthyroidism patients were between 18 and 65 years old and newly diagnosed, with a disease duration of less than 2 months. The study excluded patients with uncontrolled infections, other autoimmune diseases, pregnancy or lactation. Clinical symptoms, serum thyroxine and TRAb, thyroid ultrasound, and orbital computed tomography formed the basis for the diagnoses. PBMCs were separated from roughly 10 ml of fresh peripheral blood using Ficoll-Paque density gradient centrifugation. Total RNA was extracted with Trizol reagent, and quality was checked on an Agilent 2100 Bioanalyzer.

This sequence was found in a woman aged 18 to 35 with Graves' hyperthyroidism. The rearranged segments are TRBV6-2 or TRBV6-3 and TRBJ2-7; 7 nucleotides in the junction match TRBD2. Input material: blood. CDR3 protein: CASSYRAGTYEQYF. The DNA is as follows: TGTGCCAGCAGTTATCGAGCGGGGACCTACGAGCAGTACTTC.